The clone carrying this TCR beta chain was detected a few times. Its antigen is not known. Vbeta (60) and Jbeta (13) primers were used in the PCR. Using immunoSEQ multiplex PCR, the repertoire was profiled, and TCRdb retains in-frame clones only, with some absent. The data show 110,000 or so clones, roughly 9% seen once. These data are taken from a study of cytomegalovirus exposure and HLA in healthy donors. At the level of the study: Of about 390 genotyped donors, roughly 80% grouped in the Caucasian-associated ancestry cluster.

Study-wide results and limits: The classifier was said to identify cytomegalovirus status with high specificity and sensitivity.

Trimming cost V 10 bases and J 4 bases, with 10 bases left between them. Germline V gene data show CDR1 as SEHNR and CDR2 as FQNEAQ (reference sequence). The CDR3 consists of 11 residues. The receptor was isolated from a woman aged 40-49 years in good health and CMV-seropositive. The specimen was PBMCs. The chain joins TRBV7-9 to TRBJ1-2; TRBD1 is a possible D gene (6 bases). CDR3 DNA: TGTGCCATCACAGGGCGCTATGGCTACACCTTC. Its translation is CAITGRYGYTF.